The present entry profiles one TCR beta chain with its context. This sample is drawn from a study of blood T cell repertoires in COVID-19. In the study overall: COVID-19 samples, acute and convalescent, were from the United States, Italy and Spain.

Original analysis: Counts of nucleated cells, estimated from reference gene primer amplification, were obtained. Profiling relied on immunoSEQ multiplex PCR, and the TCRdb table lists in-frame clones only, not all of them. The DNA was the basis for D and trimming; V, J and clone size are from that table. The sample yields 140,000 to 150,000 clones, roughly 88% seen once. Germline V gives CDR1 SGHTA, CDR2 FQGNSA. The CDR3 totals 16 residues. Trimming took off 2 bases at V and 4 bases at J, with 17 bases between the two ends. Sequencing was done on a sample of PBMCs or T cells enriched from blood (not recorded which). This sequence joins TRBV7-2 and TRBJ1-1, with a possible D match to TRBD1 (5 bases). This sequence originates from a woman under 40 with acute COVID-19. The CDR3 sequence is CASSLLPRQGGTEAFF. The CDR3 DNA follows: TGTGCCAGCAGCTTACTCCCCAGGCAGGGTGGCACTGAAGCTTTCTTT.